The present T cell receptor beta chain was sequenced within a study of lymphopenia after photon versus proton radiotherapy. Findings and caveats of the study: Larger post-nadir TCR diversity loss correlated inversely with survival in deceased patients. Under photons, naive T cells and diversity fell while effector/memory populations rose. After the lymphocyte nadir, photon-treated repertoires showed oligoclonal expansion, especially of CD8+ Temra cells. Only patients who died were analyzed for survival; proton advantage is unproven.

A word on this clone: Its antigen remains unknown.

The junction had 3 bases not matched to a gene; V was cut back by 4 bases and J by 1 base. Germline V CDR1 and CDR2: MGHRA, YSYEKL. The CDR3 is 14 residues long. Produced via immunoSEQ multiplex PCR; TCRdb's table is partial and in-frame only. The repertoire holds 150,000 to 200,000 clones, less than 90% seen once, with about 4.3% in the top ten. The sequence came from a man in his fifties with gastric cancer. V and J are TRBV4-1 and TRBJ1-1, with 7 bases that match TRBD1. The material was peripheral blood, obtained from a patient treated with photon-based radiotherapy. Written as DNA, the CDR3 is TGCGCCAGCAGCCTACAGGGGTCGAACACTGAAGCTTTCTTT. Its protein is CASSLQGSNTEAFF.